A single sample gave rise to the 28 T cell receptor beta chains below, sequenced in a study of blood T cell repertoires in COVID-19. Profiling relied on immunoSEQ multiplex PCR, and the TCRdb table lists in-frame clones only, not all of them. Of about 420,000 clones listed, around nine tenths are singletons. The sample consisted of peripheral blood. The receptors here all came from a man between 18 and 29 years old with COVID-19, enrolled during active disease.

The chain carries TRBV4-1 and TRBJ2-7; 7 nucleotides agree with TRBD2. The V and J ends lost 1 base and 6 bases, in that order; junction bases with no gene match: 9. The CDR3 loop spans 15 amino acids. Germline CDR1 is MGHRA and CDR2 is YSYEKL. The CDR3 nucleotides are TGCGCCAGCAGCCAAGTAAGGGGAGGGCCGCTCGAGCAGTACTTC. It specifies CASSQVRGGPLEQYF.

The chain combines TRBV4-1 with TRBJ2-1, with 15 bases fitting TRBD2. J lost 7 bases, V lost 1 base, and 2 bases had no gene match. The germline CDR1 and CDR2 sequences are MGHRA and YSYEKL. The CDR3 is 16 amino acids. Here the CDR3 reads CASSQVGTSGRNEQFF. DNA for the CDR3: TGCGCCAGCAGCCAAGTAGGGACTAGCGGGAGGAATGAGCAGTTCTTC.

V is TRBV30 and J is TRBJ2-1; tentatively, D is TRBD2 (5 bases). V was pared by 0 bases and J by 6 bases, with 15 bases between. The CDR3 runs 15 residues. Germline CDR1 and CDR2: GTSNPN and SVGIG (reference sequence). The chain's CDR3 is CAWSVRTSSTNEQFF. Written as DNA, the CDR3 is TGTGCCTGGAGTGTACGTACTAGTAGTACCAATGAGCAGTTCTTC.

The chain recombines TRBV10-1 with TRBJ2-1; TRBD2 agrees at 10 bases. This CDR3 spans 15 amino acids. V shed 6 bases and J 5 bases; nucleotides not matched to a gene: 7. CDR1 WNHNN and CDR2 SYGVQD come from the germline V gene (reference sequence). The CDR3 loop reads CASSDHTSGDNEQFF. In DNA form, the CDR3 reads TGCGCCAGCAGCGATCACACTAGCGGGGACAATGAGCAGTTCTTC.

V gene TRBV5-1 combines with J gene TRBJ2-1; D possibly corresponds to TRBD2 (6 bases). V shed 2 bases and J shed 1 base, with 10 bases lying between them. The CDR3 totals 15 residues. Germline assignment: CDR1 SGHRS and CDR2 YFSETQ. CDR3 sequence: CASSFVGGSYNEQFF. The CDR3 coding sequence is TGCGCCAGCAGCTTCGTGGGGGGATCCTACAATGAGCAGTTCTTC.

In this sample, this clone turned up once. The chain employs TRBV18 and TRBJ2-7; 8 nucleotides agree with TRBD2. Trimming at V came to 2 bases and at J to 0 bases, leaving 3 bases not matched to a gene. This CDR3 has 15 amino acids. Germline-derived CDR1 and CDR2 are KGHSH and LQKENI. CDR3: CASSPKLAASYEQYF. CDR3 coding DNA: TGTGCCAGCTCACCAAAACTAGCGGCCTCCTACGAGCAGTACTTC.

A remark on this clone: Relative to the germline gene, one junction end is altered; a read error may explain this. This sequence joins TRBV7-2 and TRBJ2-5, with 9 positions matching TRBD2. Germline assignment: CDR1 SGHTA and CDR2 FQGNSA. The CDR3 is 13 amino acids. The CDR3 DNA follows: TGTGCCAGCAGCTTAGAGGTGGGGACTAGCCGACACTTC. Protein: CASSLEVGTSRHF.

The gene calls are TRBV11-3 and TRBJ1-1; the D is unclear. V lost 1 base and J lost 0, with 9 bases in between. Per germline, CDR1 SGHNT and CDR2 YENEEA. This CDR3 contains 15 residues. The CDR3 DNA is TGTGCCAGCAGCTTAGGCGGGCCGATGAACACTGAAGCTTTCTTT. Encoded protein: CASSLGGPMNTEAFF.

This clone was counted a few times. This chain joins TRBV5-4 and TRBJ2-7, with 11 positions matching TRBD2. In germline, CDR1 is SGHNT, CDR2 YYREEE (reference sequence). The V and J ends lost 1 base and 5 bases, in that order; junction bases with no gene match: 5. The CDR3 is 15 amino acids. Written as DNA, the CDR3 is TGTGCCAGCAGCTTGAGACTAGCGGGACGCGACGAGCAGTACTTC. Translated: CASSLRLAGRDEQYF.

The genes are TRBV13 and TRBJ2-7, with 8 bases that match TRBD1. The junction had 5 bases not matched to a gene; V was cut back by 5 bases and J by 2 bases. This CDR3 region has 14 residues. Germline-derived CDR1 and CDR2 are PRHDT and FYEKMQ (reference sequence). CDR3 DNA sequence: TGTGCCAGCAGCCCTGGACAGGGTCCCTACGAGCAGTACTTC. As protein: CASSPGQGPYEQYF.

This clone was recorded at least ten times. CDR3 loop: CASRPEGLPGELFF. CDR3 bases: TGCGCCAGCAGACCCGAGGGACTACCCGGGGAGCTGTTTTTT. The V call is TRBV5-1, the J call TRBJ2-2; 7 positions agree with TRBD2. Trimming took 5 bases from V and 6 from J; bases not matched to a gene: 7. This CDR3 has 14 amino acids. Germline lookup yields CDR1 SGHRS and CDR2 YFSETQ.

The chain recombines TRBV7-9 with TRBJ2-3; tentatively, D is TRBD1 (6 bases). Looked up from germline, CDR1 is SEHNR and CDR2 is FQNEAQ (reference sequence). V was pared by 7 bases and J by 5 bases, with 13 bases between. The length of the CDR3 is 13 residues. DNA of the CDR3: TGTGCCAGCATCGCCGGGACAAGAGATACGCAGTATTTT. It codes for CASIAGTRDTQYF.

The rearrangement joins TRBV7-6 to TRBJ2-7, with TRBD1 matching 8 bases. After removal of 2 bases from V and 3 bases from J, the junction contained 9 bases not matched to a gene. CDR3 size: 16 residues. CDR1 is SGHVS, CDR2 FNYEAQ, per germline. The CDR3 spells CASSLPGAGQDYEQYF. For the CDR3, the DNA is TGTGCCAGCAGCTTACCCGGGGCGGGACAGGACTACGAGCAGTACTTC.

This clone was counted only a few times. J is TRBJ1-2 and V is TRBV12-3 or TRBV12-4; no firm D call. The CDR3 loop spans 13 amino acids. Trimming took 7 bases from V and 8 from J, leaving 17 bases between them. The DNA for the CDR3 is TGTGCCAGCACCTGGGCCGAAACGACCGGCTACACCTTC. As protein: CASTWAETTGYTF.

The genes are TRBV15 and TRBJ2-5; perhaps TRBD1 as D (6 bases). CDR1 and CDR2 (germline): LNHNV, YYDKDF (reference sequence). The CDR3 length is 16 residues. Deletions cut 3 bases from V and 0 bases from J, with 14 bases between. The CDR3 coding sequence is TGTGCCACCAGCAGGGCACTTTACAGGGACCAAGAGACCCAGTACTTC. This gives the protein CATSRALYRDQETQYF.

The chain's CDR3 is CASSTRTENPYEQYF. DNA of the CDR3: TGTGCCAGTAGTACCCGCACAGAGAACCCCTACGAGCAGTACTTC. This chain uses TRBV19 with TRBJ2-7, with D uncertain. V lost 4 bases and J 2 bases, leaving 15 bases between the germline ends. CDR3 length equals 15 residues. The germline CDR1 and CDR2 sequences are LNHDA and SQIVND (reference sequence).

Remarks on this clone: Different DNA sequences within this sample yield the same CDR3. The V gene is TRBV27, the J gene TRBJ2-1; 7 nucleotides match TRBD2. Germline CDR1 MNHEY, CDR2 SMNVEV (reference sequence). The CDR3 covers 14 residues. V lost 9 bases and J lost 0; bases outside the gene matches: 5. In DNA, the CDR3 is TGTGCCAGTCGATCGGGGGGCTCCTACAATGAGCAGTTCTTC. Translating gives CASRSGGSYNEQFF.

V is TRBV18 and J is TRBJ1-1, with 9 bases that match TRBD1. The CDR3 is 18 amino acids. V was pared by 4 bases and J by 0 bases, with 12 bases of the junction left unmatched. Germline V lookup: CDR1 KGHSH, CDR2 LQKENI. The CDR3 region is CASSLGQGQVGMNTEAFF. CDR3 sequence (DNA): TGTGCCAGCTCACTGGGACAGGGACAAGTTGGGATGAACACTGAAGCTTTCTTT.

This chain connects TRBV7-8 to TRBJ2-5, with TRBD1 matching over 7 bases. Trimming removed 0 bases from V and 7 bases from J; junction bases left unmatched: 14. The CDR3 contains 17 residues. Germline values: CDR1 SGHVS, CDR2 FQNEAQ. DNA of the CDR3: TGTGCCAGCAGCTTAGCTAAACCGGGACAGAGATCGGGGACCCAGTACTTC. Its protein product is CASSLAKPGQRSGTQYF.

The genes are TRBV12-3 or TRBV12-4 and TRBJ2-2; 8 positions match TRBD1. The ends lost 10 bases at V and 4 bases at J; junction bases unmatched: 5. The CDR3 sequence is 13 residues long. The CDR3 sequence is CATQGASTGELFF. CDR3 nucleotides: TGTGCCACTCAGGGGGCTAGCACCGGGGAGCTGTTTTTT.

This clone was detected only a few times. This chain links TRBV5-1 with TRBJ1-1, with 7 bases identical to TRBD1. Losses at the gene ends were 7 bases for V and 1 base for J; bases not matched to a gene: 7. The CDR3 covers 14 residues. In germline, CDR1 is SGHRS, CDR2 YFSETQ. The CDR3 DNA sequence: TGCGCCAGCCAACCGGGACAGCCGAACACTGAAGCTTTCTTT. Translation gives CASQPGQPNTEAFF.

On this clone: This CDR3 is also generated by other DNA sequences in the sample. This chain uses TRBV10-3 with TRBJ1-1, with TRBD1 matching 7 bases. CDR3 length: 13 residues. Unmatched junction bases numbered 6, after V lost 6 bases and J lost 5 bases. Germline V gene data show CDR1 as ENHRY and CDR2 as SYGVKD. The CDR3 is CAISTGVGTEAFF. DNA for the CDR3: TGTGCCATCAGCACAGGGGTAGGGACTGAAGCTTTCTTT.

The rearrangement uses TRBV19 and TRBJ2-1; possibly TRBD1 for D (8 bases). V lost 6 bases, J lost 3 bases, and 21 bases lay in between. CDR1 is LNHDA, CDR2 SQIVND, per germline (reference sequence). The CDR3 sequence is 17 residues long. This chain's CDR3 is CASRVVHRGGFYNEQFF. The CDR3 coding sequence is TGTGCCAGTAGAGTGGTCCACAGGGGGGGTTTCTACAATGAGCAGTTCTTC. Filled out from reference TRBV19 and TRBJ2-1, the complete variable domain reads DGGITQSPKYLFRKEGQNVTLSCEQNLNHDAMYWYRQDPGQGLRLIYYSQIVNDFQKGDIAEGYSVSREKKESFPLTVTSAQKNPTAFYLCASRVVHRGGFYNEQFFGPGTRLTVL.

This chain joins TRBV30 and TRBJ2-3; D unresolved. V was shortened by 3 bases and J by 3 bases, with 7 bases between the two germline ends. There are 12 residues in the CDR3. CDR1 and CDR2 from the germline V gene are GTSNPN and SVGIG (reference sequence). CDR3 amino acids: CAWSQDTDTQYF. DNA for the CDR3: TGTGCCTGGAGCCAGGATACAGATACGCAGTATTTT.

This clone showed up just once. The chain has TRBV5-6 and TRBJ1-2; 10 bases align to TRBD1. The CDR3 contains 13 residues. Per germline, CDR1 SGHDT and CDR2 YYEEEE. With V trimmed by 4 bases and J by 8 bases, 5 bases remained unmatched. The CDR3 protein is CASSTGQGGGYTF. In DNA form, the CDR3 reads TGTGCCAGCAGCACCGGACAGGGGGGAGGCTACACCTTC.

This clone was detected once. The V call is TRBV5-1, the J call TRBJ2-3; 10 bases are a match to TRBD1. The CDR3 totals 15 residues. CDR1 is SGHRS, CDR2 YFSETQ, per germline. The J segment lost 4 bases and the V segment lost 2 bases, leaving 4 bases of the junction unmatched. CDR3: CASSFRDRGADTQYF. The CDR3 DNA reads as TGCGCCAGCAGCTTCCGGGACAGGGGCGCAGATACGCAGTATTTT.

This sequence joins TRBV7-3 and TRBJ2-2, with TRBD2 identical over 7 bases. Unmatched junction bases numbered 10, after V lost 1 base and J lost 5 bases. Per the germline V gene, CDR1 is SGHTA and CDR2 is FQGTGA. The CDR3 length is 17 residues. CDR3 coding DNA: TGTGCCAGCAGCTTAAGGGTCGGGACTAACTTAACCGGGGAGCTGTTTTTT. The encoded protein is CASSLRVGTNLTGELFF.

V usage is TRBV5-1 and J usage is TRBJ2-1, with 7 bases aligning to TRBD2. The ends lost 8 bases at V and 7 bases at J; junction bases unmatched: 6. The CDR3 runs to 12 residues. Per germline, CDR1 SGHRS and CDR2 YFSETQ. CDR3 protein: CASSGGVNEQFF. In DNA form, the CDR3 reads TGCGCCAGTTCTGGGGGGGTTAATGAGCAGTTCTTC.